The T cell receptor beta chain under discussion was sequenced for a study of blood T cells in healthy people across ages. General study findings and limits: No conclusive comparison of naive versus antigen-experienced cells was possible with unsorted PBMCs. Relative to aged donors, long-lived donors carried more naive CD4+ cells and displayed higher diversity.

The use of a sample-barcoded 5' primer and a J-beta primer mix characterized a second PCR of roughly 6 to 11 cycles. TCRdb passed the 5' RACE reads through MiXCR, listing each CDR3 protein once. This sample has 1.8 million or so distinct CDR3 sequences; roughly two fifths occur once, and the top ten carry about 23%. This clonotype appeared a few times. Its antigen is unidentified. Germline-derived CDR1 and CDR2 are SGHTA and FQGNSA. V was clipped by 0 bases and J by 7 bases, with 7 bases between them. The CDR3 length is 14 residues. V and J are TRBV7-2 and TRBJ1-6; D is undetermined. The TCR sequence derives from a human donor in good health. Input material: blood. CDR3 sequence (DNA): TGTGCCAGCAGCTTAGCCAGAGCGAATTCACCCCTCCACTTT. Protein sequence: CASSLARANSPLHF. Full variable domain (missing parts from reference TRBV7-2 and TRBJ1-6): GAGVSQSPSNKVTEKGKDVELRCDPISGHTALYWYRQSLGQGLEFLIYFQGNSAPDKSGLPSDRFSAERTGGSVSTLTIQRTQQEDSAVYLCASSLARANSPLHFGNGTRLTVT.